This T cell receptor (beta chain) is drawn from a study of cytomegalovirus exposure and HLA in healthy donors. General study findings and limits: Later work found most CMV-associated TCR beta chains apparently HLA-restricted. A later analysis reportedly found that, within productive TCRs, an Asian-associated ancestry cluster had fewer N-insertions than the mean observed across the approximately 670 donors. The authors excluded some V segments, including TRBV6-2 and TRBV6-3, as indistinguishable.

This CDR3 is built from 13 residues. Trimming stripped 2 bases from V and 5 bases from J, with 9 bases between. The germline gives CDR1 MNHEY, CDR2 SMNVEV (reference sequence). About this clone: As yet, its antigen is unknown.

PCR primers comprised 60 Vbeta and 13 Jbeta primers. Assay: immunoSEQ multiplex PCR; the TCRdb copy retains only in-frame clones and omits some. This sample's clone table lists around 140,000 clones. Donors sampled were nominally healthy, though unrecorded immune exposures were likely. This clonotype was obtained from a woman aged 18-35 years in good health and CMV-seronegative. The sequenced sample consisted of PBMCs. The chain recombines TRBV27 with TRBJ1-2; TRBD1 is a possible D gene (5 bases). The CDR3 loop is CASSLRGGYGYTF. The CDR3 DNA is TGTGCCAGCAGTTTAAGGGGTGGATATGGCTACACCTTC.